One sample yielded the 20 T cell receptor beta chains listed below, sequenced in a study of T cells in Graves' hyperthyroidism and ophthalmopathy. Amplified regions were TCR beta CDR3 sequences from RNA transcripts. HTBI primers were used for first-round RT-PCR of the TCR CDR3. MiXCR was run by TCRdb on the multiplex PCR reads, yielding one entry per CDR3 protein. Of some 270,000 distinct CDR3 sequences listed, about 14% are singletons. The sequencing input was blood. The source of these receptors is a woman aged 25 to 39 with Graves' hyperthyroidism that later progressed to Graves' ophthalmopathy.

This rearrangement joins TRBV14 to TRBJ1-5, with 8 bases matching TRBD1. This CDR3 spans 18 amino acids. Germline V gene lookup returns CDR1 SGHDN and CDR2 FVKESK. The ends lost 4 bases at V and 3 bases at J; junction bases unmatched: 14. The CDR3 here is CASSPDRDPRGDNQPQHF. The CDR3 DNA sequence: TGTGCCAGCAGCCCGGACAGGGATCCACGAGGGGACAATCAGCCCCAGCATTTT.

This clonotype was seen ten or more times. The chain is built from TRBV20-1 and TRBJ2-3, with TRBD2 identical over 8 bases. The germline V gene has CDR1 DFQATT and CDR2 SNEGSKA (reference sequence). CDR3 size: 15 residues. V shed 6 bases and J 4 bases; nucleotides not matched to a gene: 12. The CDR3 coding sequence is TGCAGTGCCACCCGCCCCGGGACTAGGCCAGATACGCAGTATTTT. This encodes CSATRPGTRPDTQYF.

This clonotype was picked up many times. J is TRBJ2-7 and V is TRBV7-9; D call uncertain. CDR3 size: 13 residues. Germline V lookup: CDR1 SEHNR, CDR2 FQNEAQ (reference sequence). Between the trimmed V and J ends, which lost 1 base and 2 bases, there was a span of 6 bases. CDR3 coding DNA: TGTGCCAGCAGCTTAGAAGCCCCCTACGAGCAGTACTTC. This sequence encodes CASSLEAPYEQYF.

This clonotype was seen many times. CDR3: CASTTSPNNEQFF. The DNA of the CDR3 is TGTGCCAGCACCACTAGCCCTAACAATGAGCAGTTCTTC. The chain is built from TRBV27 and TRBJ2-1, with D perhaps TRBD2 (6 bases). The CDR3 contains 13 residues. V lost 7 bases, J lost 5 bases, and 12 bases lay in between. Germline V lookup: CDR1 MNHEY, CDR2 SMNVEV (reference sequence).

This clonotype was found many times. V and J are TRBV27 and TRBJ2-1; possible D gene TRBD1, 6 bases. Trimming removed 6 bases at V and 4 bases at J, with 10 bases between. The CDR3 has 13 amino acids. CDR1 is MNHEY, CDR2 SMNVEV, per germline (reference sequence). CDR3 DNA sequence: TGTGCCAGCAGCCTACAGGGTTACAATGAGCAGTTCTTC. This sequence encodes CASSLQGYNEQFF.

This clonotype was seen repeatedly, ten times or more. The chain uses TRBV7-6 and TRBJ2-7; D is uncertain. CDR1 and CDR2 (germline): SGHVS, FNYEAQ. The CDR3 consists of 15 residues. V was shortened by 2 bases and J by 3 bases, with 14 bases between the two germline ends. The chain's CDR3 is CASSLLPDGIYEQYF. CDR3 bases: TGTGCCAGCAGCTTACTCCCAGACGGCATCTACGAGCAGTACTTC.

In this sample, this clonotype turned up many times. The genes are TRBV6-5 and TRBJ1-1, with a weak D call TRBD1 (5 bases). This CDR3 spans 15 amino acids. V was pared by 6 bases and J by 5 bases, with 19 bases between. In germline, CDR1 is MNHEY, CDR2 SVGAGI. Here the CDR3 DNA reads TGTGCCAGCAGCTACCCGGGGCCGCTAGGGACTGAAGCTTTCTTT. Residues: CASSYPGPLGTEAFF.

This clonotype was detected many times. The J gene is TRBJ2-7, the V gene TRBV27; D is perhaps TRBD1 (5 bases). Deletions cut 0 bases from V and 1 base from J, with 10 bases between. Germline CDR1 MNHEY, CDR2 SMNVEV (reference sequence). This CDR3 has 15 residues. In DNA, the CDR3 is TGTGCCAGCAGTTTATCGGGCAGGGTATCCTACGAGCAGTACTTC. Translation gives CASSLSGRVSYEQYF.

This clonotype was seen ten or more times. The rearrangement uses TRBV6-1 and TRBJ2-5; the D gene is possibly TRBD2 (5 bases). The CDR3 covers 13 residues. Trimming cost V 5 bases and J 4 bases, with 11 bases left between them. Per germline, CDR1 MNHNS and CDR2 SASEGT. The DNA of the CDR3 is TGTGCCAGCAGTAACGGCGGGTCAGAGACCCAGTACTTC. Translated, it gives CASSNGGSETQYF.

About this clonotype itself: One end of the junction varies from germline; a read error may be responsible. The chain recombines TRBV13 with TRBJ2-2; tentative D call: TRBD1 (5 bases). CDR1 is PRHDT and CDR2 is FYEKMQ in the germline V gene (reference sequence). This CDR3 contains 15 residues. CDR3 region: CASGLVQARTGELFF. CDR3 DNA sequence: TGTGCCAGCGGCTTAGTACAGGCAAGAACCGGGGAGCTGTTTTTT.

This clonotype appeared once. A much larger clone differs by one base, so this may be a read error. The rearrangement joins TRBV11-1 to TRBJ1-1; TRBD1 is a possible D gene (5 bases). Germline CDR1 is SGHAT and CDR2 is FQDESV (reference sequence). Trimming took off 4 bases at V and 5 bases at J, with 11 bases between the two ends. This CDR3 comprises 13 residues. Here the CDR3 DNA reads TGTGCCAGCAGCTCGCCCACAGGAACTGAAGCTTTCTTT. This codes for CASSSPTGTEAFF.

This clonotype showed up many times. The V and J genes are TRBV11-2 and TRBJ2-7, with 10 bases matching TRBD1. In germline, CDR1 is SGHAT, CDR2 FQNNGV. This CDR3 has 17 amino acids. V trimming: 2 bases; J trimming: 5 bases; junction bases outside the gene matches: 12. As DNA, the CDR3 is TGTGCCAGCAGCTTATCGCCGACCGGGACAGGGGCCCACGAGCAGTACTTC. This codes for CASSLSPTGTGAHEQYF.

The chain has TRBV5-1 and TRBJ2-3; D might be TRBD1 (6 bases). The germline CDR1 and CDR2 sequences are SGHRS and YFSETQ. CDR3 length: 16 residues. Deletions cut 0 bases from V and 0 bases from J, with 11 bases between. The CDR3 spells CASSLGDKASTDTQYF. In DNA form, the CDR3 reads TGCGCCAGCAGCTTGGGGGACAAGGCTAGCACAGATACGCAGTATTTT.

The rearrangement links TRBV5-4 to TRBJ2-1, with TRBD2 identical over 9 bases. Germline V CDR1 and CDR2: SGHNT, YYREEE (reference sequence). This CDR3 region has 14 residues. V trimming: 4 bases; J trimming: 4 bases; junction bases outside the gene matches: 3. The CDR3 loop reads CASSGAGGYNEQFF. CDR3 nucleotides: TGTGCCAGCAGCGGGGCGGGAGGGTACAATGAGCAGTTCTTC.

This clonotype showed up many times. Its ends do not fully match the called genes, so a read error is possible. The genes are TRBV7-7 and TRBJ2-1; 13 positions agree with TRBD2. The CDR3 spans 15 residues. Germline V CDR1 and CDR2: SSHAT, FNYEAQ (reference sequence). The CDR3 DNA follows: TGTGCTAGCAGCTATGGACTAGCGGGAGAGAATGAGCAGTTCTTC. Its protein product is CASSYGLAGENEQFF.

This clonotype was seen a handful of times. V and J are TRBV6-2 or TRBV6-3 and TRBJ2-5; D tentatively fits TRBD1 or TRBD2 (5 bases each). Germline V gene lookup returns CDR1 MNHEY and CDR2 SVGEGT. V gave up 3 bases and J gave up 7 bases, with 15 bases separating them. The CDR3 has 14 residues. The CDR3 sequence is CASSYTAVGGTQYF. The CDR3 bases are TGTGCCAGCAGTTATACAGCGGTTGGGGGGACCCAGTACTTC.

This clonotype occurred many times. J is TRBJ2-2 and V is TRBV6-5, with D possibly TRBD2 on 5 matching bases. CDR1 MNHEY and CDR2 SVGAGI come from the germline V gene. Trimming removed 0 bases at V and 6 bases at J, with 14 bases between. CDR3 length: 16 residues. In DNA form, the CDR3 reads TGTGCCAGCAGTTACTCGTCCGGGGAACTGCCCGGGGAGCTGTTTTTT. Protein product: CASSYSSGELPGELFF.

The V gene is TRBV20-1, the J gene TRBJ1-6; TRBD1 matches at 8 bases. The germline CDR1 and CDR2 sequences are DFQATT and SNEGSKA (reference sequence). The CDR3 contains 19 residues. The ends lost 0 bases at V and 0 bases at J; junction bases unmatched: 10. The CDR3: CSARDFRTGPSSYNSPLHF. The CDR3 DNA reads TGCAGTGCTAGAGATTTCCGGACAGGGCCTAGCTCCTATAATTCACCCCTCCACTTT.

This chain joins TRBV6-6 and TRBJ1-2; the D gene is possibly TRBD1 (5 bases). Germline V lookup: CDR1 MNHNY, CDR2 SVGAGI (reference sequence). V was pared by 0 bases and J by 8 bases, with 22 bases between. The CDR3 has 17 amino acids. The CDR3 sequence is CASSYSSSKGRARGYTF. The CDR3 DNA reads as TGTGCCAGCAGTTACTCAAGCTCAAAGGGACGGGCTAGAGGCTACACCTTC.

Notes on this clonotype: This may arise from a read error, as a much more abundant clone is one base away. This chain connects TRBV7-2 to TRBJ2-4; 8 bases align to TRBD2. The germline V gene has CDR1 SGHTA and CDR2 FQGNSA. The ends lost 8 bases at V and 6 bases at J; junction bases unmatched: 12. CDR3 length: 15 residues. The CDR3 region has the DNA TGTGCCAGCGGCTCTCACACGGGGGGGGGAAACATTCAGTACTTC. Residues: CASGSHTGGGNIQYF.